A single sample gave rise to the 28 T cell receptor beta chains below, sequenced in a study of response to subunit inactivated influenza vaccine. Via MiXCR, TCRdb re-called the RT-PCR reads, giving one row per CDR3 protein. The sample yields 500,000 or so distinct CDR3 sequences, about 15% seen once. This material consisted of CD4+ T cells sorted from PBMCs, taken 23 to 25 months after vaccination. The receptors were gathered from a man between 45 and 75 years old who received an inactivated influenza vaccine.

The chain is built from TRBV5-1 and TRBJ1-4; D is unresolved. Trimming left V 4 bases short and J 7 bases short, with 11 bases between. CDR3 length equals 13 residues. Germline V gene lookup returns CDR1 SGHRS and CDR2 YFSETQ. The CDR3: CASSTETGEKLFF. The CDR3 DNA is TGCGCCAGCAGCACGGAGACCGGTGAAAAACTGTTTTTT.

The CDR3 region is CASSRDQGNNQPQHF. In DNA, the CDR3 is TGTGCCAGCAGCCGAGACCAGGGGAACAATCAGCCCCAGCATTTT. The V and J genes are TRBV7-2 and TRBJ1-5, with TRBD1 as a possible D gene (6 bases). V shed 5 bases and J shed 3 bases, with 14 bases lying between them. The germline CDR1 and CDR2 sequences are SGHTA and FQGNSA. This CDR3 contains 15 residues.

The CDR3 DNA reads as TGTGCCAGCAGTACCAGGGAAATCACACCCCTCCACTTT. It encodes CASSTREITPLHF. The rearrangement links TRBV27 to TRBJ1-6, with a possible D match to TRBD1 (5 bases). The CDR3 totals 13 residues. Per germline, CDR1 MNHEY and CDR2 SMNVEV (reference sequence). Trimming left V 5 bases short and J 11 bases short, with 13 bases between.

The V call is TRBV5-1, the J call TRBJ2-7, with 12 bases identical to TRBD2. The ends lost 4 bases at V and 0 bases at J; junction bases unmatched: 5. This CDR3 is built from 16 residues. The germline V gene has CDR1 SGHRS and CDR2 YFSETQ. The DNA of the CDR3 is TGCGCCAGCAGCCCCCGGACTAGCGGGGCCTCCTACGAGCAGTACTTC. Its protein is CASSPRTSGASYEQYF.

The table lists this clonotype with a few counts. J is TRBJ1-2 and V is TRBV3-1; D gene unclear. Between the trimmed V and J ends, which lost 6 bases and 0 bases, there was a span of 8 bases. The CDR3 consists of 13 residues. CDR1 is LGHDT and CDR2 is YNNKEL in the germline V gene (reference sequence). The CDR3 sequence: CASSKRANYGYTF. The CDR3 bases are TGTGCCAGCAGTAAGAGGGCTAACTATGGCTACACCTTC.

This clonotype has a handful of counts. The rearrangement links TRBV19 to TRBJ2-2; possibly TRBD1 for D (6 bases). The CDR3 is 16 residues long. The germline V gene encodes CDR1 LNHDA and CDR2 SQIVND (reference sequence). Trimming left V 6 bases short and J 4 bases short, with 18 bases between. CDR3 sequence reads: CASRTGGGWGTGELFF. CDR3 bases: TGTGCCAGTAGGACAGGTGGAGGTTGGGGCACCGGGGAGCTGTTTTTT.

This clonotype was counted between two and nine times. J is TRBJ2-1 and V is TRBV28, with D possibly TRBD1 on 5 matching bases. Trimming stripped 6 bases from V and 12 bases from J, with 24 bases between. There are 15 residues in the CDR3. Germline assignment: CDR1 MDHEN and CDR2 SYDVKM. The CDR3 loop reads CASRLQGFELQSQFF. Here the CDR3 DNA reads TGTGCCAGCAGATTGCAGGGATTTGAATTACAATCGCAGTTCTTC.

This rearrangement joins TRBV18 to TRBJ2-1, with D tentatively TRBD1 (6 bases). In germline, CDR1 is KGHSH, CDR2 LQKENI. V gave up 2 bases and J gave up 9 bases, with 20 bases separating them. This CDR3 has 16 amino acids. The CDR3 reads CASSPMTGQHEAEQFF. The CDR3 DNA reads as TGTGCCAGCTCACCAATGACAGGCCAGCACGAGGCTGAGCAGTTCTTC.

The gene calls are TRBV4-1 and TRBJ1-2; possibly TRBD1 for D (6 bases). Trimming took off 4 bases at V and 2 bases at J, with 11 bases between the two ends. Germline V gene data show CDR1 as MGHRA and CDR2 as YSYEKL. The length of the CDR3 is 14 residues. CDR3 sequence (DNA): TGCGCCAGCAGCCTCGAGGGGGAGAACTATGGCTACACCTTC. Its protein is CASSLEGENYGYTF.

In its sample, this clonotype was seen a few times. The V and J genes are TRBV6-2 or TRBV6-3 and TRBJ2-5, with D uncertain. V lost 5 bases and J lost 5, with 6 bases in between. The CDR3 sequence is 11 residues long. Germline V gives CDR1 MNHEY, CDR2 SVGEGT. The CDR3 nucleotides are TGTGCCAGCAGTAAATGGGAGACCCAGTACTTC. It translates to CASSKWETQYF.

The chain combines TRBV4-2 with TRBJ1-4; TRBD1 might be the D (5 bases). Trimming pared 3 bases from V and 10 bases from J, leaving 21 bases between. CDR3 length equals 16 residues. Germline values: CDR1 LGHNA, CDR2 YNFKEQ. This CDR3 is CASSQGQGGFEGKLFF. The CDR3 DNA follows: TGTGCCAGCAGCCAGGGGCAGGGCGGGTTTGAGGGAAAACTGTTTTTT.

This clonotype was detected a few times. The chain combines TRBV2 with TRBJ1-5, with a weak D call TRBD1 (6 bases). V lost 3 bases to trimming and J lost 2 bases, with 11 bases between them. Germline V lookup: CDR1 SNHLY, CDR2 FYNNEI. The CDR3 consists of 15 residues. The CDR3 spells CASSEWGAGNQPQHF. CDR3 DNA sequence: TGTGCCAGCAGTGAGTGGGGGGCTGGCAATCAGCCCCAGCATTTT.

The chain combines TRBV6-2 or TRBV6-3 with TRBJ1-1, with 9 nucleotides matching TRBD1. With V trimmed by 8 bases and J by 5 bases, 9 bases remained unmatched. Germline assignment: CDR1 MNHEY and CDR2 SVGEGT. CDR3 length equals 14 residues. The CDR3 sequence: CASRVGTGRTEAFF. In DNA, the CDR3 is TGTGCCAGCCGCGTGGGGACAGGGAGGACTGAAGCTTTCTTT.

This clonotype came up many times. The DNA of the CDR3 is TGTGCTAGTGCCCCTCCCGGGAGGGCTGGCAATGAGCAGTTCTTC. It specifies CASAPPGRAGNEQFF. The chain links TRBV12-5 to TRBJ2-1; 8 bases are shared with TRBD2. The V segment lost 7 bases and the J segment 6 bases; nucleotides outside the gene matches: 11. The germline CDR1 and CDR2 sequences are LGHNT and FRNRAP. The CDR3 has 15 residues.

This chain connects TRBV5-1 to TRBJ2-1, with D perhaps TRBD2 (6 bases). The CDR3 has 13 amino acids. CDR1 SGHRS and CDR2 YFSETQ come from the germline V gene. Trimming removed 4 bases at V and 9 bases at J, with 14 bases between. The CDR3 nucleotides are TGCGCCAGCAGCCCGGGGGATGCGTTTGAGCAGTTCTTC. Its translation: CASSPGDAFEQFF.

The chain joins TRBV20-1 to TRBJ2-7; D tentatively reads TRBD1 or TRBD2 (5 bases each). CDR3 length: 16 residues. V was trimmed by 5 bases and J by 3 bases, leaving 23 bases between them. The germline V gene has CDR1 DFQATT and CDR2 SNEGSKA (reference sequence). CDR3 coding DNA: TGCAGTGCTCTCCCTTCTTTTGGGGGAGAGAACTACGAGCAGTACTTC. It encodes CSALPSFGGENYEQYF.

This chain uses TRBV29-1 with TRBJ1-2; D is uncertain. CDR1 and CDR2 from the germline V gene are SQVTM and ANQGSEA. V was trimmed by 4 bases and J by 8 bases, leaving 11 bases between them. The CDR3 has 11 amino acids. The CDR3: CSVGGRNGYTF. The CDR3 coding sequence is TGCAGCGTTGGAGGGAGGAACGGCTACACCTTC.

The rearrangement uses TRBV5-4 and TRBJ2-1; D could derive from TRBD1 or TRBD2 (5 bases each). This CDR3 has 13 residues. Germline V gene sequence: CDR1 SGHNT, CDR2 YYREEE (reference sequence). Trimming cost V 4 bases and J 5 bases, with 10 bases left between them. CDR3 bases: TGTGCCAGCAGCCGGGACGTAGACAATGAGCAGTTCTTC. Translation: CASSRDVDNEQFF.

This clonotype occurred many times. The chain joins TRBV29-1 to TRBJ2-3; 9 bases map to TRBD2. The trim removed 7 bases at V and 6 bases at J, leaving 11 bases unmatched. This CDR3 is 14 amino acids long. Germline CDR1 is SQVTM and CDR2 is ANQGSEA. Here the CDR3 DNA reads TGCAGCGGTCAGACTAGCGGTCGCCCCGATACGCAGTATTTT. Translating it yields CSGQTSGRPDTQYF.

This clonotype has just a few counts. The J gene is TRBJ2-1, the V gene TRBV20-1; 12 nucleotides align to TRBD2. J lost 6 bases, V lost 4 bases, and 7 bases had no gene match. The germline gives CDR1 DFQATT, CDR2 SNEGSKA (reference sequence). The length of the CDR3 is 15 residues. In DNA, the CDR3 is TGCAGTGCTATTGGGTCTAGCGGGGGGGCCAATGAGCAGTTCTTC. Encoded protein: CSAIGSSGGANEQFF.

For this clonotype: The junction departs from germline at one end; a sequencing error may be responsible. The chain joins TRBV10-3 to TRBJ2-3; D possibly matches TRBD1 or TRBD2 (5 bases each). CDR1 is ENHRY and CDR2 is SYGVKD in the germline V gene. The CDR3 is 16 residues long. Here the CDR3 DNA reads TGTGCCATCAGTGTAGAAAGAGGGGATGGCACAGATGCGCAGTATTTT. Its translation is CAISVERGDGTDAQYF.

The DNA for the CDR3 is TGTGCCAGCAGTGAAACCCGGACAGAGAACACTGAAGCTTTCTTT. Amino acid sequence: CASSETRTENTEAFF. This chain uses TRBV2 with TRBJ1-1; D is possibly TRBD1 (6 bases). The CDR3 length is 15 residues. Germline assignment: CDR1 SNHLY and CDR2 FYNNEI. V lost 2 bases and J 1 base, leaving 11 bases between the germline ends.

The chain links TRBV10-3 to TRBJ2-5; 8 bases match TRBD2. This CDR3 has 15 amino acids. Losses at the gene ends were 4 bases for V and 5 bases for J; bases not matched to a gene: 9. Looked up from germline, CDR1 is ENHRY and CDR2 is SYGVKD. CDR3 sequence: CAISGKAGVGETQYF. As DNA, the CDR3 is TGTGCCATCAGTGGAAAAGCGGGAGTGGGGGAGACCCAGTACTTC.

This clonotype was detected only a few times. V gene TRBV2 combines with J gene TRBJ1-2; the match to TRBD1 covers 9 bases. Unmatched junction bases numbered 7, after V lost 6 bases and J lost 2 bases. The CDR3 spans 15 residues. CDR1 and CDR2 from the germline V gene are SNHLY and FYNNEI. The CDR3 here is CASSWGQGRNYGYTF. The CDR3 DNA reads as TGTGCCAGCAGCTGGGGACAGGGTAGAAACTATGGCTACACCTTC. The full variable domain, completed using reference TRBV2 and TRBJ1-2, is EPEVTQTPSHQVTQMGQEVILRCVPISNHLYFYWYRQILGQKVEFLVSFYNNEISEKSEIFDDQFSVERPDGSNFTLKIRSTKLEDSAMYFCASSWGQGRNYGYTFGSGTRLTVV.

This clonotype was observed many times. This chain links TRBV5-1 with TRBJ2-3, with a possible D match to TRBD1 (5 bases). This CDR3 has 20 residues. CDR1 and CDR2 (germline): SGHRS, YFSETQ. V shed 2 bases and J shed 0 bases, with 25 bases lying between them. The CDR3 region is CASSFRIMSGPTTSTDTQYF. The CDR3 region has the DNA TGCGCCAGCAGCTTTCGCATCATGTCAGGGCCGACGACTAGCACAGATACGCAGTATTTT.

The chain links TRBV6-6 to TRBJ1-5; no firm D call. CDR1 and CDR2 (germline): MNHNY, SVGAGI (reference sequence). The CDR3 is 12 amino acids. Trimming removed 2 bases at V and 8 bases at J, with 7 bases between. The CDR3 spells CASSYPGEPQHF. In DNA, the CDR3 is TGTGCCAGCAGTTACCCCGGTGAGCCCCAGCATTTT.

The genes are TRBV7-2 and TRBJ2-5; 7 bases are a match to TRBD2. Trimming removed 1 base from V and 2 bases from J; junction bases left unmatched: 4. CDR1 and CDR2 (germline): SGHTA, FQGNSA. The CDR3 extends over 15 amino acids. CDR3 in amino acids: CASSLVTSEQETQYF. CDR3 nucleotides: TGTGCCAGCAGCTTAGTAACTAGCGAACAAGAGACCCAGTACTTC.

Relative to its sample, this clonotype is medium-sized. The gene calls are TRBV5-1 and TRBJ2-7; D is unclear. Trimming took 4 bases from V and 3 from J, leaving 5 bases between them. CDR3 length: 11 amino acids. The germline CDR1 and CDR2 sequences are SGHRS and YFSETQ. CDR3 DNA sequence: TGCGCCAGCAGCGACCTCTACGAGCAGTACTTC. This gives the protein CASSDLYEQYF.